One T cell receptor (beta chain) is described in this entry. Its antigen is unidentified. Profiled with immunoSEQ multiplex PCR; TCRdb holds only in-frame clones, not every one. This sample carries about 52,000 clones, approximately 92% of them seen once, and the ten largest clones take around 25%. The sample comes from a study of OX40 agonist ivuxolimab in advanced cancers. Study overall: Patients were dosed with the agonistic anti-OX40 (CD134) antibody ivuxolimab. Averaging about 60 years in age, with a range of roughly 20 to 79, the cohort was about 85% male. Study findings and constraints: Clonal expansion from baseline to week 6 occurred in both CD4+ and CD8+ T cells.

This sequence originates from an adult with an advanced solid tumor such as melanoma, head and neck, liver or kidney cancer. The material sequenced was CD4+ or CD8+ T cells sorted from blood, taken in a trial of the OX40 agonist ivuxolimab.

The CDR3, as DNA: TGTGCCAGCAGCCACGGACAGCAACTCACTAACTATGGCTACACCTTC. Translating gives CASSHGQQLTNYGYTF. The V call is TRBV7-9, the J call TRBJ1-2, with D maybe TRBD1 (6 bases). This CDR3 spans 16 amino acids. Trimming removed 5 bases at V and 0 bases at J, with 16 bases between. The germline V gene encodes CDR1 SEHNR and CDR2 FQNEAQ (reference sequence).